Detailed here is one T cell receptor beta chain. CDR3 length equals 13 residues. With 7 bases clipped from V and 13 bases from J, the junction kept 13 bases outside the gene matches. CDR1 is SGHTA, CDR2 FQGTGA, per germline. The sample belongs to a study of tumor-infiltrating lymphocytes in oesophageal squamous cell carcinoma. TCRdb processed the PCR reads anew with MiXCR; each CDR3 protein has one entry. The repertoire has 15,000 or so distinct CDR3 sequences, approximately 48% of them found once; the top ten carry 28%. Sequenced material: esophageal tumor tissue. The chain has TRBV7-3 and TRBJ2-4; 7 positions match TRBD1. The TCR comes from a female donor with esophageal squamous cell carcinoma. The CDR3 DNA reads as TGTGCCAGCAACAGCCGGGACAGTCAAGAGCAGTACTTC. Protein: CASNSRDSQEQYF. Looking up the rest from reference TRBV7-3 and TRBJ2-4 gives the full variable domain: GAGVSQTPSNKVTEKGKYVELRCDPISGHTALYWYRQSLGQGPEFLIYFQGTGAADDSGLPNDRFFAVRPEGSVSTLKIQRTERGDSAVYLCASNSRDSQEQYFGAGTRLSVL.